One and the same sample provided the 21 T cell receptor beta chains below, sequenced in a study of shared clonotypes between healthy human individuals. TCRdb's copy holds only in-frame clones and misses some; the assay was immunoSEQ multiplex PCR. The table shows approximately 320,000 clones, with approximately 79% occurring only once. Material: memory CD4+ T cells sorted from blood. Subset meaning: CD45RA-negative fraction. These TCRs come from a man aged 30 to 39 in good health.

This clone was picked up a small number of times. One end of the junction fails to match germline, which may point to a read error. The chain uses TRBV16 and TRBJ1-1; D unclear. CDR1 and CDR2 from the germline V gene are KGHSY and FQNENV. This CDR3 is 13 amino acids long. CDR3 region: CASSQSRDGEAFF. For the CDR3, the DNA is TGTGCCAGCAGTCAATCCAGAGATGGTGAAGCTTTCTTT.

The chain carries TRBV28 and TRBJ2-7; a weak D match, TRBD1 (5 bases). V was trimmed by 6 bases and J by 5 bases, leaving 23 bases between them. The CDR3 is 16 amino acids. The V gene's germline CDR1 is MDHEN and CDR2 SYDVKM. The CDR3 protein is CASRGNRYPKRNEQYF. CDR3 nucleotide sequence: TGTGCCAGCAGGGGGAACAGGTACCCCAAGAGGAACGAGCAGTACTTC. The full variable domain, with the rest looked up from reference TRBV28 and TRBJ2-7, is DVKVTQSSRYLVKRTGEKVFLECVQDMDHENMFWYRQDPGLGLRLIYFSYDVKMKEKGDIPEGYSVSREKKERFSLILESASTNQTSMYLCASRGNRYPKRNEQYFGPGTRLTVT.

The chain has TRBV28 and TRBJ2-7; D gene uncertain. Per the germline V gene, CDR1 is MDHEN and CDR2 is SYDVKM. This CDR3 spans 15 amino acids. The V end was cut by 6 bases, the J end by 0 bases, with 15 bases between. The CDR3 nucleotides are TGTGCCAGCAGGTCTCCGGGCCGGAGCTCCTACGAGCAGTACTTC. It codes for CASRSPGRSSYEQYF.

This clone showed up just once. The rearrangement uses TRBV28 and TRBJ2-3; TRBD1 is a possible D gene (5 bases). This CDR3 spans 17 amino acids. The germline V gene encodes CDR1 MDHEN and CDR2 SYDVKM. V gave up 3 bases and J gave up 3 bases, with 19 bases separating them. The CDR3 here is CASSFGIRVGMTDTQYF. The CDR3 DNA reads TGTGCCAGCAGTTTCGGTATCAGGGTGGGGATGACAGATACGCAGTATTTT.

The V gene is TRBV6-1, the J gene TRBJ2-7; possible D gene TRBD2, 6 bases. Trimming took 2 bases from V and 6 from J, leaving 14 bases between them. Germline V lookup: CDR1 MNHNS, CDR2 SASEGT. The CDR3 runs to 14 residues. The CDR3 sequence: CASSEPASAREQYF. The CDR3 region has the DNA TGTGCCAGCAGTGAACCGGCTAGCGCCCGCGAGCAGTACTTC.

About this clone: A far larger clone is just one base off, so this is likely a read error. Other DNA sequences in the sample encode the same CDR3. J is TRBJ2-7 and V is TRBV7-8; a possible D gene is TRBD2 (6 bases). The CDR3 spans 17 residues. Germline assignment: CDR1 SGHVS and CDR2 FQNEAQ. In nucleotides, the CDR3 is TGTGCCAGCAGTCAAACCCTCCTAGCGACTAATGCCTATGAGCAGTACTTC. Its translation is CASSQTLLATNAYEQYF.

The chain has TRBV28 and TRBJ2-1; D is ambiguous. Germline V gives CDR1 MDHEN, CDR2 SYDVKM. Trimming shortened V by 4 bases and J by 2 bases, and 6 bases separated the two germline ends. The CDR3 loop spans 13 amino acids. The CDR3: CASSWGTYNEQFF. The CDR3 DNA follows: TGTGCCAGCAGTTGGGGAACCTACAATGAGCAGTTCTTC.

The chain employs TRBV5-1 and TRBJ1-1, with a possible D match to TRBD1 (5 bases). This CDR3 comprises 17 residues. Deletions cut 3 bases from V and 2 bases from J, with 20 bases between. Per the germline V gene, CDR1 is SGHRS and CDR2 is YFSETQ. The CDR3 sequence: CASSSSPGAGVNTEAFF. CDR3 in DNA: TGCGCCAGCAGCTCCTCCCCTGGGGCCGGGGTCAACACTGAAGCTTTCTTT.

The V call is TRBV5-1, the J call TRBJ2-7, with no clear D. This CDR3 is 12 amino acids long. Germline values: CDR1 SGHRS, CDR2 YFSETQ. V shed 0 bases and J shed 3 bases, with 4 bases lying between them. The CDR3 DNA reads TGCGCCAGCAGCTTGGTCGGCTACGAGCAGTACTTC. Encoded protein: CASSLVGYEQYF. Full variable domain (rest looked up from reference TRBV5-1 and TRBJ2-7): KAGVTQTPRYLIKTRGQQVTLSCSPISGHRSVSWYQQTPGQGLQFLFEYFSETQRNKGNFPGRFSGRQFSNSRSEMNVSTLELGDSALYLCASSLVGYEQYFGPGTRLTVT.

There are a few counts of this clone. The rearrangement links TRBV5-6 to TRBJ2-7; D may be TRBD1 (6 bases). This CDR3 has 18 amino acids. The V end lost 5 bases, the J end lost 2 bases, and 26 bases lay between the germline ends. The germline CDR1 and CDR2 sequences are SGHDT and YYEEEE. The CDR3 DNA is TGTGCCAGCAGACCGGGGATCCGGAAAAACAGGGTTACCTACGAGCAGTACTTC. Translated: CASRPGIRKNRVTYEQYF.

This chain uses TRBV4-2 with TRBJ2-3, with TRBD2 matching over 11 bases. This CDR3 is built from 16 residues. After removal of 4 bases from V and 5 bases from J, the junction contained 8 bases not matched to a gene. The germline gives CDR1 LGHNA, CDR2 YNFKEQ. Here the CDR3 reads CASSLSGRAWEDTQYF. CDR3 in DNA: TGTGCCAGCAGCCTTAGCGGGAGGGCCTGGGAAGATACGCAGTATTTT.

Only one count was recorded for this clone. The chain couples TRBV10-1 to TRBJ2-7; D is possibly TRBD2 (6 bases). The V end was cut by 6 bases, the J end by 0 bases, with 9 bases between. Germline V gene sequence: CDR1 WNHNN, CDR2 SYGVQD (reference sequence). The CDR3 is 13 amino acids. The CDR3 sequence: CASSLGSSYEQYF. The CDR3, as DNA: TGCGCCAGCAGCCTCGGGAGCTCCTACGAGCAGTACTTC.

Here the CDR3 DNA reads TGCAGTGCTAGCGGTAACGAGCAGTACTTC. Residues: CSASGNEQYF. The rearrangement joins TRBV20-1 to TRBJ2-7; the D is unclear. Trimming took off 3 bases at V and 5 bases at J, with 5 bases between the two ends. This CDR3 region has 10 residues. Germline CDR1 DFQATT, CDR2 SNEGSKA (reference sequence).

The chain recombines TRBV27 with TRBJ1-1; 8 nucleotides line up with TRBD1. Germline V gene sequence: CDR1 MNHEY, CDR2 SMNVEV (reference sequence). Trimming cost V 4 bases and J 2 bases; bases outside gene matches: 6. The CDR3 spans 15 residues. The CDR3 spells CASSSNRGFNTEAFF. CDR3 DNA: TGTGCCAGCAGTTCAAACAGGGGGTTCAACACTGAAGCTTTCTTT.

V gene TRBV2 combines with J gene TRBJ2-1; 9 bases match TRBD2. This CDR3 is 14 amino acids long. The V gene end was trimmed by 6 bases and the J gene end by 1 base; junction bases not matched to a gene: 1. Germline assignment: CDR1 SNHLY and CDR2 FYNNEI. CDR3 coding DNA: TGTGCCAGCAGGGCGGGAGGGTCCTACAATGAGCAGTTCTTC. Translating it yields CASRAGGSYNEQFF.

The chain joins TRBV20-1 to TRBJ2-7, with D hard to call. The end of the DNA aligns better with TRBJ2-5, so the J call may be wrong. The CDR3 extends over 11 amino acids. The V gene's germline CDR1 is DFQATT and CDR2 SNEGSKA (reference sequence). This chain's CDR3 is CSARDHWTQYF. In nucleotides, the CDR3 is TGCAGTGCTAGAGATCATTGGACCCAGTACTTC.

The chain links TRBV2 to TRBJ1-4; TRBD1 aligns across 9 bases. Germline lookup yields CDR1 SNHLY and CDR2 FYNNEI. With 6 bases clipped from V and 6 bases from J, the junction kept 5 bases outside the gene matches. The CDR3 length is 14 residues. The CDR3, as DNA: TGTGCCAGCAGAAGAGACAGGGGGTATGAAAAACTGTTTTTT. It yields the protein CASRRDRGYEKLFF. The complete variable domain, with remaining parts taken from reference TRBV2 and TRBJ1-4, reads EPEVTQTPSHQVTQMGQEVILRCVPISNHLYFYWYRQILGQKVEFLVSFYNNEISEKSEIFDDQFSVERPDGSNFTLKIRSTKLEDSAMYFCASRRDRGYEKLFFGSGTQLSVL.

As DNA, the CDR3 is TGTGCCAGCAGTTTGTTTACTTCCCGAACGCCTACGTCGCAGTACTTC. This codes for CASSLFTSRTPTSQYF. The chain employs TRBV28 and TRBJ2-7; no definite D call. Germline assignment: CDR1 MDHEN and CDR2 SYDVKM. The CDR3 is 16 residues long. V dropped 3 bases and J dropped 9 bases, with 24 bases sitting between them.

V gene TRBV7-9 combines with J gene TRBJ2-5; D gene uncertain. This CDR3 has 13 amino acids. V was trimmed by 6 bases and J by 1 base, leaving 9 bases between them. Germline lookup yields CDR1 SEHNR and CDR2 FQNEAQ (reference sequence). The CDR3 nucleotides read TGTGCCAGCAGTGCAGGAACCCAAGAGACCCAGTACTTC. Protein: CASSAGTQETQYF.

This chain connects TRBV9 to TRBJ2-3; D not resolved. The CDR3 totals 16 residues. V shed 4 bases and J shed 0 bases, with 15 bases lying between them. CDR1 is SGDLS and CDR2 is YYNGEE in the germline V gene. CDR3 sequence reads: CASSPPAAASTDTQYF. CDR3 DNA: TGTGCCAGCAGCCCCCCTGCGGCGGCAAGCACAGATACGCAGTATTTT.

The J gene is TRBJ2-1, the V gene TRBV11-3; 7 positions agree with TRBD2. The ends lost 7 bases at V and 0 bases at J; junction bases unmatched: 6. Germline V gene lookup returns CDR1 SGHNT and CDR2 YENEEA. The CDR3 is 15 residues long. The CDR3 nucleotides read TGTGCCAGCACCAAGAGCGGGACCTCCTACAATGAGCAGTTCTTC. Translating it yields CASTKSGTSYNEQFF.